This T cell receptor (beta chain) was sequenced in a study of T cell changes during pregnancy in multiple sclerosis. The CDR3 totals 17 residues. In germline, CDR1 is SEHNR, CDR2 FQNEAQ (reference sequence). V lost 1 base to trimming and J lost 5 bases; unmatched junction nucleotides: 10. Sequencing was performed with immunoSEQ multiplex PCR; in TCRdb, only in-frame clones are kept and a portion is missing. The sample holds more than 65,000 clones, 90% seen once. The sequenced sample was peripheral blood, obtained after pregnancy. The rearrangement joins TRBV7-9 to TRBJ2-7; 11 positions match TRBD2. This clonotype was obtained from a female donor in good health, enrolled as a control in a pregnancy study. CDR3 in DNA: TGTGCCAGCAGCTTAGGGGCACTAGCGGGAGCCCCCCACGAGCAGTACTTC. Translating gives CASSLGALAGAPHEQYF.